The source of this T cell receptor (beta chain) is a study of blood T cells in healthy people across ages. A second PCR of roughly 7 to 11 cycles used a sample-barcoded 5' primer and a J-beta primer mix. Each cDNA molecule carried a tag from a template-switch adaptor that contained 12 random nucleotides. MiXCR, run by TCRdb on the 5' RACE reads, gives a single entry per CDR3 protein. The sample has 700,000 to 850,000 distinct CDR3 sequences; roughly 40% are singletons. In germline, CDR1 is SGHTA, CDR2 FQGNSA. The CDR3 length is 13 residues. V was pared by 5 bases and J by 3 bases, with 10 bases between. Healthy Caucasians from Russia aged roughly 6 to 90 served as donors.

V gene TRBV7-2 combines with J gene TRBJ2-5; weak D call: TRBD1 (6 bases). This receptor was taken from a man aged 18-30 years in good health. The sequenced sample consisted of blood. For the CDR3, the DNA is TGTGCCAGCAGCATCGGACAGAAAGAGACCCAGTACTTC. Amino acid sequence: CASSIGQKETQYF.